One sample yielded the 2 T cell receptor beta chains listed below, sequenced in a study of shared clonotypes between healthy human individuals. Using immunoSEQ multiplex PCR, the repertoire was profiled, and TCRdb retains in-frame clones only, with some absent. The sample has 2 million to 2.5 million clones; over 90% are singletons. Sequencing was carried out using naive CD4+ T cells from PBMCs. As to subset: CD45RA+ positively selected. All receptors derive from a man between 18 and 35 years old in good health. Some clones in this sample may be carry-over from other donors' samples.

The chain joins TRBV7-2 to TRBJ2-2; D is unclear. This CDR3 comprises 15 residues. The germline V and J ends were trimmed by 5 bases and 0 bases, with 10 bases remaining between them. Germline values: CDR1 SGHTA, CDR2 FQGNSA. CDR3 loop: CASSPDGPNTGELFF. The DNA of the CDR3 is TGTGCCAGCAGCCCGGACGGACCGAACACCGGGGAGCTGTTTTTT. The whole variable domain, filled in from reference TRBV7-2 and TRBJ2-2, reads GAGVSQSPSNKVTEKGKDVELRCDPISGHTALYWYRQSLGQGLEFLIYFQGNSAPDKSGLPSDRFSAERTGGSVSTLTIQRTQQEDSAVYLCASSPDGPNTGELFFGEGSRLTVL.

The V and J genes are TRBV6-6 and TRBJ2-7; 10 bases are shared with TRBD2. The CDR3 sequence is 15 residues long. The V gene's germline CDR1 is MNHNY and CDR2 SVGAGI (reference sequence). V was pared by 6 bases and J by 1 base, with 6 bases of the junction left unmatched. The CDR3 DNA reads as TGTGCCAGCAGATCTACTAGCGGGGCTTCCTACGAGCAGTACTTC. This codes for CASRSTSGASYEQYF.